Following are 28 T cell receptor beta chains from one sample sequenced in a study of PD-1 blockade in classical Hodgkin lymphoma. Only in-frame clones appear in the TCRdb table, and some are missing; sequencing was by immunoSEQ multiplex PCR. The table has about 100,000 clones, 85% to 90% seen once. Every one of the patients relapsed after autologous stem cell transplantation (brentuximab vedotin exposure was variable). The input for sequencing was peripheral blood mononuclear cells (PBMCs), taken before the second cycle of nivolumab. All receptors derive from a human donor with classical Hodgkin lymphoma.

The chain carries TRBV4-1 and TRBJ1-2; D is ambiguous. With 4 bases removed from V and 3 bases from J, the gap between germline ends came to 18 bases. The CDR3 totals 16 residues. Per germline, CDR1 MGHRA and CDR2 YSYEKL. The CDR3 loop is CASSLKDPVWDYGYTF. Here the CDR3 DNA reads TGCGCCAGCAGCCTCAAGGATCCGGTTTGGGACTATGGCTACACCTTC.

The chain combines TRBV2 with TRBJ1-2, with a tentative D call TRBD1 (6 bases). Germline CDR1 and CDR2: SNHLY and FYNNEI. Trimming left V 7 bases short and J 4 bases short, with 16 bases between. The CDR3 is 14 amino acids. The CDR3 here is CASTLEGEAYGYTF. The CDR3 DNA reads as TGTGCCAGCACCCTCGAGGGGGAGGCCTATGGCTACACCTTC.

The chain joins TRBV4-2 to TRBJ2-2; possible D gene TRBD2, 9 bases. Trimming stripped 4 bases from V and 4 bases from J, with 22 bases between. Germline-derived CDR1 and CDR2 are LGHNA and YNFKEQ. This CDR3 has 18 amino acids. The CDR3 is CASSLGGLAGQATGELFF. CDR3 coding DNA: TGTGCCAGCAGCCTTGGGGGGCTAGCGGGACAGGCCACCGGGGAGCTGTTTTTT.

The chain couples TRBV9 to TRBJ1-1; D might be TRBD1 (5 bases). Per the germline V gene, CDR1 is SGDLS and CDR2 is YYNGEE. The V and J ends lost 3 bases and 6 bases respectively, with 15 bases between them. The CDR3 length is 14 residues. The CDR3 loop reads CASSETLGTAEAFF. DNA for the CDR3: TGTGCCAGCAGCGAAACCCTAGGGACGGCTGAAGCTTTCTTT. Variable domain in full (rest from reference TRBV9 and TRBJ1-1): DSGVTQTPKHLITATGQRVTLRCSPRSGDLSVYWYQQSLDQGLQFLIQYYNGEERAKGNILERFSAQQFPDLHSELNLSSLELGDSALYFCASSETLGTAEAFFGQGTRLTVV.

As to this clone: One end of the junction fails to match germline, which may point to a read error. V and J are TRBV9 and TRBJ2-3; TRBD2 matches 7 bases. CDR1 and CDR2 from the germline V gene are SGDLS and YYNGEE. The CDR3 runs to 16 residues. CDR3 nucleotide sequence: TGTGCCAGCAGCGCCGAGCGGGGATGGGGCACAGACACGCAGTATTTT. It codes for CASSAERGWGTDTQYF.

The V gene is TRBV29-1, the J gene TRBJ2-7, with 9 bases matching TRBD1. CDR1 is SQVTM and CDR2 is ANQGSEA in the germline V gene. This CDR3 region has 14 residues. The junction had 5 bases not matched to a gene; V was cut back by 1 base and J by 4 bases. CDR3 residues: CSVEGGQGYYEQYF. CDR3 DNA: TGCAGCGTTGAAGGGGGACAGGGTTATTACGAGCAGTACTTC.

The V and J genes are TRBV5-1 and TRBJ1-2; no firm D call. The V end was cut by 6 bases, the J end by 6 bases, with 18 bases between. Germline lookup yields CDR1 SGHRS and CDR2 YFSETQ. CDR3 length: 14 residues. This chain's CDR3 is CASKSALGRDGYTF. The CDR3, as DNA: TGCGCCAGCAAGAGTGCCCTGGGGAGAGATGGCTACACCTTC.

V gene TRBV10-2 combines with J gene TRBJ1-6, with D hard to call. The germline V gene encodes CDR1 WSHSY and CDR2 SAAADI. The CDR3 runs to 10 residues. V was clipped by 11 bases and J by 8 bases, with 7 bases between them. The CDR3 DNA reads as TGCGCCGTCGGGTATTCACCCCTCCACTTT. As protein: CAVGYSPLHF.

The chain is built from TRBV5-6 and TRBJ2-3, with D perhaps given as TRBD1 or TRBD2 (6 bases each). V lost 2 bases to trimming and J lost 6 bases, with 10 bases between them. The CDR3 has 13 residues. The germline V gene encodes CDR1 SGHDT and CDR2 YYEEEE. The CDR3 reads CASSLRGPDTQYF. CDR3 nucleotides: TGTGCCAGCAGCTTACGGGGGCCCGATACGCAGTATTTT. The whole variable domain, filled in from reference TRBV5-6 and TRBJ2-3, reads DAGVTQSPTHLIKTRGQQVTLRCSPKSGHDTVSWYQQALGQGPQFIFQYYEEEERQRGNFPDRFSGHQFPNYSSELNVNALLLGDSALYLCASSLRGPDTQYFGPGTRLTVL.

This chain links TRBV7-6 with TRBJ1-2; 7 bases align to TRBD1. Germline trimming cut 4 bases from V and 4 bases from J; bases unmatched to any gene: 3. This CDR3 has 13 residues. Germline V gene lookup returns CDR1 SGHVS and CDR2 FNYEAQ. CDR3 in amino acids: CASSSWTGYGYTF. CDR3 nucleotide sequence: TGTGCCAGCAGCTCTTGGACAGGCTATGGCTACACCTTC.

The rearrangement links TRBV6-5 to TRBJ1-1; weak D call: TRBD1 (6 bases). Looked up from germline, CDR1 is MNHEY and CDR2 is SVGAGI. The CDR3 runs to 12 residues. Trimming cost V 7 bases and J 3 bases, with 9 bases left between them. The CDR3 nucleotides read TGTGCCAGCAAAGGGGGGTACACTGAAGCTTTCTTT. Its translation is CASKGGYTEAFF.

The CDR3 DNA is TGTGCCAGCAGCTTGGCACTAGCGGGGAACTACGAGCAGTACTTC. Translated: CASSLALAGNYEQYF. V gene TRBV5-4 combines with J gene TRBJ2-7; 10 nucleotides align to TRBD2. The germline V gene encodes CDR1 SGHNT and CDR2 YYREEE (reference sequence). J was trimmed by 3 bases and V by 0 bases; bases with no gene match: 3. This CDR3 is 15 amino acids long.

The CDR3 coding sequence is TGTGCCAGCAGAGGTAGCGGGGGGCCCAATGAGCAGTTCTTC. Amino acid sequence: CASRGSGGPNEQFF. This sequence joins TRBV6-5 and TRBJ2-1; 10 bases match TRBD2. With V trimmed by 6 bases and J by 6 bases, 5 bases remained unmatched. The CDR3 loop spans 14 amino acids. The germline CDR1 and CDR2 sequences are MNHEY and SVGAGI.

The rearrangement uses TRBV30 and TRBJ2-2, with 11 bases identical to TRBD2. This CDR3 comprises 15 residues. Trimming took 1 base from V and 8 from J; bases not matched to a gene: 6. Germline lookup yields CDR1 GTSNPN and CDR2 SVGIG (reference sequence). The CDR3 protein is CAWSEILAGDGELFF. CDR3 DNA: TGTGCCTGGAGTGAGATACTAGCGGGGGATGGGGAGCTGTTTTTT. Variable domain in full (rest from reference TRBV30 and TRBJ2-2): SQTIHQWPATLVQPVGSPLSLECTVEGTSNPNLYWYRQAAGRGLQLLFYSVGIGQISSEVPQNLSASRPQDRQFILSSKKLLLSDSGFYLCAWSEILAGDGELFFGEGSRLTVL.

This sequence joins TRBV19 and TRBJ2-5; D may be TRBD1 (6 bases). The CDR3 has 13 residues. V was clipped by 5 bases and J by 9 bases, with 16 bases between them. From germline, CDR1 is LNHDA and CDR2 SQIVND (reference sequence). CDR3 nucleotides: TGTGCCAGTAGTGTGTTGTACGAGGGGGCCCAGTACTTC. Translating gives CASSVLYEGAQYF. Variable domain in full (rest from reference TRBV19 and TRBJ2-5): DGGITQSPKYLFRKEGQNVTLSCEQNLNHDAMYWYRQDPGQGLRLIYYSQIVNDFQKGDIAEGYSVSREKKESFPLTVTSAQKNPTAFYLCASSVLYEGAQYFGPGTRLLVL.

The chain uses TRBV19 and TRBJ1-1; D is uncertain. The CDR3 runs to 13 residues. Trimming left V 8 bases short and J 0 bases short, with 10 bases between. In germline, CDR1 is LNHDA, CDR2 SQIVND (reference sequence). DNA of the CDR3: TGTGCCAGTGGCTGGGCCTTGAACACTGAAGCTTTCTTT. It encodes CASGWALNTEAFF.

The chain carries TRBV7-3 and TRBJ2-3, with D unclear. Germline CDR1 and CDR2: SGHTA and FQGTGA. V lost 0 bases and J 2 bases, leaving 6 bases between the germline ends. This CDR3 region has 14 residues. CDR3 amino acids: CASSLTGPTDTQYF. Here the CDR3 DNA reads TGTGCCAGCAGCTTAACTGGGCCCACAGATACGCAGTATTTT.

The rearrangement joins TRBV18 to TRBJ2-1, with 11 bases fitting TRBD2. The CDR3 sequence is 19 residues long. V was clipped by 3 bases and J by 7 bases; unmatched bases: 17. The V gene's germline CDR1 is KGHSH and CDR2 LQKENI. CDR3 in amino acids: CASSPLAGGPIDPGNEQFF. For the CDR3, the DNA is TGTGCCAGCTCACCGCTAGCGGGGGGCCCAATTGATCCTGGGAATGAGCAGTTCTTC.

The chain uses TRBV4-3 and TRBJ1-5; 8 nucleotides agree with TRBD1. The J segment lost 7 bases and the V segment lost 3 bases, leaving 8 bases of the junction unmatched. The CDR3 contains 15 residues. Per the germline V gene, CDR1 is LGHNA and CDR2 is YSLEER. The CDR3 here is CASSQGDRGGQPQHF. The CDR3 bases are TGCGCCAGCAGCCAGGGAGACAGGGGAGGGCAGCCCCAGCATTTT.

The gene calls are TRBV9 and TRBJ1-2, with D unclear. This CDR3 contains 13 residues. Germline V CDR1 and CDR2: SGDLS, YYNGEE. Trimming took 0 bases from V and 6 from J, leaving 9 bases between them. The CDR3 region has the DNA TGTGCCAGCAGCGTAGGTTCGGGAAATGGCTACACCTTC. Translated: CASSVGSGNGYTF.

The chain carries TRBV9 and TRBJ1-2; D unclear. There are 13 residues in the CDR3. Germline CDR1 SGDLS, CDR2 YYNGEE. V was trimmed by 0 bases and J by 8 bases, leaving 11 bases between them. The CDR3 sequence is CASSVAHTFGYTF. As DNA, the CDR3 is TGTGCCAGCAGCGTAGCTCACACCTTCGGCTACACCTTC.

The V call is TRBV7-2, the J call TRBJ2-5; 8 nucleotides line up with TRBD2. Germline assignment: CDR1 SGHTA and CDR2 FQGNSA. V lost 8 bases to trimming and J lost 4 bases; unmatched junction nucleotides: 15. The CDR3 has 16 residues. The CDR3 bases are TGTGCCAGCTCCTTCAATTTCGGGGGGGCACGAGAGACCCAGTACTTC. Protein sequence: CASSFNFGGARETQYF.

The CDR3 is CASSLIRDSPLHF. As DNA, the CDR3 is TGTGCCAGCAGCTTAATTCGGGATTCACCCCTCCACTTT. The chain has TRBV7-2 and TRBJ1-6; no clear D gene. The length of the CDR3 is 13 residues. Between the trimmed V and J ends, which lost 2 bases and 8 bases, there was a span of 7 bases. The V gene's germline CDR1 is SGHTA and CDR2 FQGNSA.

This chain uses TRBV30 with TRBJ1-3; a possible D gene is TRBD1 (5 bases). V was pared by 3 bases and J by 0 bases, with 12 bases between. Per germline, CDR1 GTSNPN and CDR2 SVGIG (reference sequence). The CDR3 runs to 15 residues. The CDR3 loop is CAWRGRALSGNTIYF. The DNA of the CDR3 is TGTGCCTGGAGGGGGCGGGCCCTCTCTGGAAACACCATATATTTT. Based on the CDR3 plus reference TRBV30 and TRBJ1-3, the full variable domain is SQTIHQWPATLVQPVGSPLSLECTVEGTSNPNLYWYRQAAGRGLQLLFYSVGIGQISSEVPQNLSASRPQDRQFILSSKKLLLSDSGFYLCAWRGRALSGNTIYFGEGSWLTVV.

The V gene is TRBV11-2, the J gene TRBJ2-7, with 7 bases lining up with TRBD1. From germline, CDR1 is SGHAT and CDR2 FQNNGV. J lost 7 bases, V lost 8 bases, and 17 bases had no gene match. The CDR3 extends over 15 amino acids. CDR3 DNA sequence: TGTGCCAGCGGCCCCCTTACAGGGGCCTTGCGAGAGCAGTACTTC. It codes for CASGPLTGALREQYF.

This sequence joins TRBV6-6 and TRBJ1-3; TRBD1 agrees at 8 bases. The CDR3 extends over 14 amino acids. The V gene's germline CDR1 is MNHNY and CDR2 SVGAGI (reference sequence). Trimming at V came to 2 bases and at J to 4 bases, leaving 1 base not matched to a gene. The CDR3 DNA follows: TGTGCCAGCAGTTACGGACAGGGCGGAAACACCATATATTTT. Protein product: CASSYGQGGNTIYF.

The chain uses TRBV5-1 and TRBJ1-4; D is possibly TRBD1 (5 bases). Trimming removed 0 bases from V and 4 bases from J, with 10 bases in between. The CDR3 has 15 residues. CDR1 SGHRS and CDR2 YFSETQ come from the germline V gene. The CDR3 DNA sequence: TGCGCCAGCAGCTTGGACGGGGGAGGTAATGAAAAACTGTTTTTT. Translation gives CASSLDGGGNEKLFF.

The gene calls are TRBV5-1 and TRBJ1-4, with a possible D match to TRBD1 (6 bases). Trimming removed 0 bases from V and 8 bases from J, with 14 bases in between. The germline gives CDR1 SGHRS, CDR2 YFSETQ. The CDR3 is 15 residues long. The chain's CDR3 is CASSLAEGGREKLFF. CDR3 nucleotides: TGCGCCAGCAGCTTGGCCGAGGGGGGCCGGGAAAAACTGTTTTTT.